This T cell receptor beta chain is from a study of neoadjuvant anti-PD-1 for oral cavity cancer. Study findings and constraints: Each response group had just a few patients in TCR analyses.

Time point of the sample: after neoadjuvant nivolumab, at surgical resection. Patients were newly diagnosed with stage II-IVA oral cavity squamous cell carcinoma without prior systemic or radiation treatment. Regarding this clone: Its antigen is unidentified.

PBMC libraries mostly used about 500 ng of input genomic DNA, with six replicates per sample. Repertoires were generated with immunoSEQ multiplex PCR, while TCRdb's copy carries only in-frame clones and drops some. The table shows some 14,000 clones, with roughly 70% occurring only once. The CDR3 sequence is 15 residues long. Losses at the gene ends were 2 bases for V and 4 bases for J; bases not matched to a gene: 5. From germline, CDR1 is SGHNT and CDR2 YYREEE (reference sequence). The rearrangement uses TRBV5-4 and TRBJ2-2; TRBD2 matches at 7 bases. The sequence was collected from a person aged 35 to 85 with oral cavity squamous cell carcinoma. The sample here was PBMCs, taken after nivolumab (anti-PD-1) treatment. Written as DNA, the CDR3 is TGTGCCAGCAGCTTTAGCGGGTCATTCACCGGGGAGCTGTTTTTT. It specifies CASSFSGSFTGELFF.